Sequencing of this T cell receptor beta chain was carried out in a study of beta chain features in type 1 diabetes. General study findings and limits: A possible short-template PCR bias applies equally to patients and controls. Whether HLA type influences TCRB rearrangement remained unresolved here. Type 1 diabetes patients had fewer VDJ junction insertions and more deletions. The naive, central memory and Treg TCRB repertoires looked more alike in patients than they did in healthy donors.

Turning to this clone: The antigen is undetermined.

Isolated RNA was reverse transcribed in full, so expressed TCRB transcripts were sequenced. The assay was immunoSEQ multiplex PCR, and TCRdb's table has in-frame clones only and misses some. This table has almost 350,000 clones, around 8% appearing once. Trimming cost V 7 bases and J 3 bases, with 16 bases left between them. Germline CDR1 and CDR2: LNHDA and SQIVND (reference sequence). This CDR3 is 15 amino acids long. This TCR was sampled from a woman between 18 and 29 years old in good health. Sequences were obtained from central memory CD4+ T cells from blood. The genes are TRBV19 and TRBJ1-5; a weak D match, TRBD1 (5 bases). The CDR3 sequence is CASMVQNRHNQPQHF. The CDR3 DNA follows: TGTGCCAGTATGGTCCAGAACAGGCACAATCAGCCCCAGCATTTT.